Following are 8 T cell receptor beta chains from one sample sequenced in a study of OX40 agonist ivuxolimab in advanced cancers. Generated by immunoSEQ multiplex PCR, the TCRdb table keeps only in-frame clones and is missing some. The sample has about 99,000 clones, more than 95% seen once. Source: CD4+ or CD8+ T cells sorted from blood, taken in a trial of the OX40 agonist ivuxolimab. These receptor sequences come from an adult with an advanced solid tumor such as melanoma, head and neck, liver or kidney cancer.

This clone was picked up one time. The gene calls are TRBV6-1 and TRBJ2-1; a weak D match, TRBD2 (6 bases). Trimming took off 6 bases at V and 4 bases at J, with 16 bases between the two ends. This CDR3 region has 15 residues. The germline V gene has CDR1 MNHNS and CDR2 SASEGT. This chain's CDR3 is CASRQSRELYNEQFF. The CDR3 nucleotides are TGTGCCAGCAGGCAGAGCCGGGAGCTATACAATGAGCAGTTCTTC.

This chain connects TRBV5-5 to TRBJ2-3; D ambiguous. The CDR3 loop spans 15 amino acids. From germline, CDR1 is SGHKS and CDR2 YYEKEE (reference sequence). Trimming cost V 0 bases and J 0 bases, with 8 bases left between them. DNA for the CDR3: TGTGCCAGCAGCTTGGCAGAGCCCAGCACAGATACGCAGTATTTT. Its translation is CASSLAEPSTDTQYF.

This clone has only a few counts. The genes are TRBV7-9 and TRBJ2-2; D is unclear. The CDR3 consists of 11 residues. The ends were cut back, 10 bases at V and 6 bases at J, with 9 bases in the middle. Germline V lookup: CDR1 SEHNR, CDR2 FQNEAQ (reference sequence). Written as DNA, the CDR3 is TGTGCCACCACGACCCCCGGGGAGCTGTTTTTT. Its translation is CATTTPGELFF.

V gene TRBV7-3 combines with J gene TRBJ1-2, with 7 bases that match TRBD1. The CDR3 is 14 amino acids. CDR1 and CDR2 (germline): SGHTA, FQGTGA. The V and J ends lost 3 bases and 6 bases, in that order; junction bases with no gene match: 7. The CDR3 region is CASSFGQGDHGYTF. The DNA for the CDR3 is TGTGCCAGCAGCTTTGGGCAGGGGGATCATGGCTACACCTTC. The entire variable domain, with the rest obtained from reference TRBV7-3 and TRBJ1-2, is as follows: GAGVSQTPSNKVTEKGKYVELRCDPISGHTALYWYRQSLGQGPEFLIYFQGTGAADDSGLPNDRFFAVRPEGSVSTLKIQRTERGDSAVYLCASSFGQGDHGYTFGSGTRLTVV.

The chain employs TRBV5-5 and TRBJ1-1; no definite D call. The CDR3 is 14 residues long. The germline CDR1 and CDR2 sequences are SGHKS and YYEKEE (reference sequence). The V end lost 6 bases, the J end lost 4 bases, and 16 bases lay between the germline ends. CDR3 coding DNA: TGTGCCAGCACCTCGGGGTTAGCTCCCACTGAAGCTTTCTTT. It specifies CASTSGLAPTEAFF.

The rearrangement links TRBV6-5 to TRBJ1-6; TRBD1 is a possible D gene (5 bases). Between the trimmed V and J ends, which lost 0 bases and 0 bases, there was a span of 6 bases. CDR1 and CDR2 (germline): MNHEY, SVGAGI. The CDR3 is 16 amino acids. The chain's CDR3 is CASSYSRDSYNSPLHF. CDR3 bases: TGTGCCAGCAGTTACTCCAGGGACTCCTATAATTCACCCCTCCACTTT.

J is TRBJ1-2 and V is TRBV6-1; the D is unclear. V was trimmed by 5 bases and J by 8 bases, leaving 18 bases between them. The CDR3 consists of 14 residues. CDR1 MNHNS and CDR2 SASEGT come from the germline V gene. In nucleotides, the CDR3 is TGTGCCAGCAGTTCAGCGTCATTTTCTATGGGCTACACCTTC. Amino acid sequence: CASSSASFSMGYTF.

The chain has TRBV9 and TRBJ2-3, with D possibly called TRBD1 or TRBD2 (6 bases each). V gave up 0 bases and J gave up 3 bases, with 14 bases separating them. The CDR3 is made up of 16 amino acids. Germline V gene data show CDR1 as SGDLS and CDR2 as YYNGEE. The CDR3 DNA reads as TGTGCCAGCAGCGTAGTTCCTAAAGGGGGGACAGATACGCAGTATTTT. This translates into CASSVVPKGGTDTQYF.